One sample yielded the 18 T cell receptor beta chains listed below, sequenced in a study of T cells in Graves' hyperthyroidism and ophthalmopathy (dated by TCRdb to between 2018 and 2020). Library preparation employed multiplex PCR. Sequenced using an Illumina HiSeq 2000. TCR beta CDR3 regions were amplified from RNA transcripts. For the first round of RT-PCR on the TCR CDR3, the HTBI primer set was used together with the Qiagen OneStep RT-PCR kit. Through fastp at Q25 and MiXCR, TCRdb rebuilt clones from the public reads, retaining in-frame beta chains. Records with the same CDR3 protein are collapsed into one entry carrying the most frequent genes and DNA. Within this sample are 300,000 to 500,000 distinct CDR3 sequences, with about 15% of them counted one time only. Clones ranked in the top ten supply 30% to 35% of the sample. The material sequenced was blood. The source is a woman aged 30 to 39 with Graves' hyperthyroidism.

In this sample, this clonotype turned up a few times. V and J are TRBV14 and TRBJ2-1, with 11 bases matching TRBD2. Trimming removed 4 bases from V and 2 bases from J; junction bases left unmatched: 7. This CDR3 comprises 17 residues. CDR1 and CDR2 (germline): SGHDN, FVKESK. As DNA, the CDR3 is TGTGCCAGCAGCCCCTACCGACTAGCGGGGACCTACAATGAGCAGTTCTTC. Residues: CASSPYRLAGTYNEQFF.

The DNA for the CDR3 is TGTGCCAGCAGCTCACTAGTGGGAGGGAGGTACACCGGGGAGCTGTTTTTT. This encodes CASSSLVGGRYTGELFF. The chain employs TRBV11-2 and TRBJ2-2, with 7 positions matching TRBD2. CDR3 length: 17 amino acids. The germline CDR1 and CDR2 sequences are SGHAT and FQNNGV. With 4 bases clipped from V and 3 bases from J, the junction kept 11 bases outside the gene matches.

This clonotype appeared many times. The V call is TRBV6-5, the J call TRBJ2-5; 10 bases align to TRBD2. The CDR3 sequence is 16 residues long. V shed 2 bases, J shed 5 bases, and the junction held 8 bases outside the gene matches. Germline V gives CDR1 MNHEY, CDR2 SVGAGI. DNA for the CDR3: TGTGCCAGCAGTTACGGAGTAGCGGGAGGCAGGGAGACCCAGTACTTC. As protein: CASSYGVAGGRETQYF.

The table lists this clonotype with many counts. The DNA for the CDR3 is TGTGCCAGCAGCCCCCGTGGAGGGATAGTGGAATACAATGAGCAGTTCTTC. It translates to CASSPRGGIVEYNEQFF. The rearrangement links TRBV11-3 to TRBJ2-1; D might be TRBD2 (6 bases). V dropped 5 bases and J dropped 4 bases, with 21 bases sitting between them. CDR1 is SGHNT, CDR2 YENEEA, per germline. This CDR3 spans 17 amino acids.

This clonotype showed up just a few times. This chain's CDR3 is CASSLGDNNSPLHF. Here the CDR3 DNA reads TGTGCCAGCAGCTTAGGGGATAATAATTCACCCCTCCACTTT. V and J are TRBV7-2 and TRBJ1-6; no clear D gene. Per germline, CDR1 SGHTA and CDR2 FQGNSA. Trimming cost V 1 base and J 5 bases, with 6 bases left between them. This CDR3 is 14 amino acids long.

A remark on this clonotype: A much larger clonotype is one base distant, so this may be a read error. This chain uses TRBV6-2 or TRBV6-3 with TRBJ2-7; TRBD1 matches at 7 bases. Germline loops: CDR1 MNHEY, CDR2 SVGEGT. The CDR3 length is 15 residues. Unmatched junction bases numbered 14, after V lost 8 bases and J lost 4 bases. This chain's CDR3 is CASGPGTEIRYEQYF. Written as DNA, the CDR3 is TGTGCCAGCGGCCCCGGGACAGAAATACGTTACGAGCAGTACTTC.

A word on this clonotype: A read error may be the cause here, since a much bigger clone is one base away. This chain uses TRBV28 with TRBJ1-1; possible D gene TRBD1, 5 bases. This CDR3 has 12 amino acids. Germline V CDR1 and CDR2: MDHEN, SYDVKM. As DNA, the CDR3 is TGTGCCAGCAGACCTGGGGGGGGTGAATCTTTCTTT. Translation: CASRPGGGESFF. Combining the CDR3 with reference TRBV28 and TRBJ1-1 gives the whole variable domain DVKVTQSSRYLVKRTGEKVFLECVQDMDHENMFWYRQDPGLGLRLIYFSYDVKMKEKGDIPEGYSVSREKKERFSLILESASTNQTSMYLCASRPGGGESFFGQGTRLTVV.

This clonotype has a handful of counts. The chain is built from TRBV20-1 and TRBJ1-4; D is undetermined. CDR1 DFQATT and CDR2 SNEGSKA come from the germline V gene (reference sequence). The CDR3 extends over 14 amino acids. This CDR3 reads CSVPPGSRNEKLFF. CDR3 DNA: TGCAGCGTACCCCCCGGGAGCAGGAATGAAAAACTGTTTTTT.

This clonotype has more than one count but fewer than ten. This sequence joins TRBV20-1 and TRBJ2-6; D is unclear. There are 15 residues in the CDR3. Germline V gene data show CDR1 as DFQATT and CDR2 as SNEGSKA (reference sequence). The V end was cut by 5 bases, the J end by 0 bases, with 11 bases between. CDR3 bases: TGCAGTGCTGCCCGACTGAGCTCTGGGGCCAACGTCCTGACTTTC. Translated, it gives CSAARLSSGANVLTF.

The CDR3 loop reads CSAPERRQGDRRAFF. For the CDR3, the DNA is TGCAGTGCTCCAGAGAGGAGGCAGGGGGACCGAAGAGCTTTCTTT. This chain connects TRBV20-1 to TRBJ1-1, with 7 bases lining up with TRBD1. V lost 5 bases, J lost 10 bases, and 19 bases stayed unmatched. The CDR3 covers 15 residues. The germline CDR1 and CDR2 sequences are DFQATT and SNEGSKA (reference sequence).

The chain's CDR3 is CASSTYLAGGKGSVFNEQFF. In DNA form, the CDR3 reads TGTGCCAGCAGTACCTACCTAGCGGGAGGGAAGGGTTCTGTATTCAATGAGCAGTTCTTC. The rearrangement links TRBV27 to TRBJ2-1, with 12 positions matching TRBD2. The CDR3 is 20 amino acids. The V gene end was trimmed by 5 bases and the J gene end by 6 bases; junction bases not matched to a gene: 20. In germline, CDR1 is MNHEY, CDR2 SMNVEV (reference sequence).

The sample holds many counts of this clonotype. The gene calls are TRBV7-3 and TRBJ2-5, with TRBD2 identical over 7 bases. The CDR3 is 15 amino acids. The V and J ends lost 5 bases and 1 base, in that order; junction bases with no gene match: 7. Germline values: CDR1 SGHTA, CDR2 FQGTGA. CDR3: CASSPGGRGQETQYF. As DNA, the CDR3 is TGTGCCAGCAGCCCGGGGGGACGGGGCCAAGAGACCCAGTACTTC.

This clonotype was recorded many times. The chain uses TRBV30 and TRBJ2-7; D is tentatively TRBD1 or TRBD2 (6 bases each). CDR3 length equals 14 residues. Trimming stripped 5 bases from V and 2 bases from J, with 16 bases between. Per the germline V gene, CDR1 is GTSNPN and CDR2 is SVGIG (reference sequence). CDR3: CAWGRPGAAYEQYF. The DNA for the CDR3 is TGTGCCTGGGGTCGTCCGGGGGCCGCCTACGAGCAGTACTTC.

The J gene is TRBJ1-1, the V gene TRBV6-1, with a weak D call TRBD1 (6 bases). The CDR3 runs 14 residues. The germline V gene encodes CDR1 MNHNS and CDR2 SASEGT. V was cut by 6 bases and J by 6 bases, with 17 bases left in between. For the CDR3, the DNA is TGTGCCAGCAGACCGGGACAAAAAAGTCCTGAAGCTTTCTTT. Amino acids: CASRPGQKSPEAFF.

This clonotype appeared many times. The chain is built from TRBV28 and TRBJ2-5, with D possibly being TRBD1 or TRBD2 (6 bases each). Trimming took off 5 bases at V and 5 bases at J, with 15 bases between the two ends. This CDR3 has 14 residues. Germline V gene data show CDR1 as MDHEN and CDR2 as SYDVKM. The CDR3 sequence is CASSGGGGVETQYF. CDR3 nucleotides: TGTGCCAGCAGTGGGGGCGGAGGGGTGGAGACCCAGTACTTC. The full variable domain, with the rest looked up from reference TRBV28 and TRBJ2-5, is DVKVTQSSRYLVKRTGEKVFLECVQDMDHENMFWYRQDPGLGLRLIYFSYDVKMKEKGDIPEGYSVSREKKERFSLILESASTNQTSMYLCASSGGGGVETQYFGPGTRLLVL.

As concerns this clonotype: This clone may be a read error of a much larger clone one base away. It is likely a read error, because the conserved phenylalanine at the end of the CDR3 is missing. The genes are TRBV3-1 and TRBJ2-5, with D possibly matching TRBD2 (5 bases). Germline assignment: CDR1 LGHDT and CDR2 YNNKEL (reference sequence). Between the trimmed V and J ends, which lost 6 bases and 5 bases, there was a span of 13 bases. This CDR3 comprises 13 residues. The CDR3 DNA follows: TGTGCCAGCAGGGTGGGAGTTGGGGAGACCCAGTACCTC. Protein product: CASRVGVGETQYL.

This chain uses TRBV10-3 with TRBJ1-4; TRBD1 might be the D (5 bases). This CDR3 spans 14 amino acids. V was trimmed by 8 bases and J by 6 bases, leaving 16 bases between them. Per the germline V gene, CDR1 is ENHRY and CDR2 is SYGVKD. The CDR3 region is CAIAGGGSDEKLFF. The DNA of the CDR3 is TGTGCCATCGCTGGGGGGGGGTCTGATGAAAAACTGTTTTTT.

This clonotype occurred a few times. The chain is built from TRBV15 and TRBJ2-4; unclear D gene. The CDR3 consists of 17 residues. The V end lost 0 bases, the J end lost 0 bases, and 12 bases lay between the germline ends. Germline CDR1 is LNHNV and CDR2 is YYDKDF (reference sequence). DNA of the CDR3: TGTGCCACCAGCAGAGATTCGACCGGTCTAGCCAAAAACATTCAGTACTTC. Translation gives CATSRDSTGLAKNIQYF.